This T cell receptor (beta chain) is drawn from a study of T cell responses to AZD1222 COVID-19 vaccine. As for the study in general: Second doses were pooled across both intervals (about 4 or about 12 weeks). Study results and limitations: Epitopes outside B.1.351 and B.1.1.7 mutated regions reportedly drew nearly half of spike TCRs. White British ancestry dominated among donors, who included more females, and clonal diversity was possibly underestimated.

The CDR3 is made up of 12 amino acids. V was clipped by 6 bases and J by 4 bases, with 13 bases between them. CDR1 is GTSNPN and CDR2 is SVGIG in the germline V gene (reference sequence). The table came from immunoSEQ multiplex PCR; TCRdb's copy has only in-frame clones and leaves some out. The table lists about 140,000 clones, approximately 94% of them singletons, with 7.5% to 9.5% in the top ten. About this clone: Its target is not known.

Sequencing was performed on peripheral blood, taken on day 0 of AZD1222 vaccination. This receptor was taken from an adult in good health. This sequence joins TRBV30 and TRBJ2-7; D is possibly TRBD1 (6 bases). The CDR3 loop is CACRDIGYEQYF. Here the CDR3 DNA reads TGTGCCTGCCGGGACATAGGATACGAGCAGTACTTC.